This T cell receptor beta chain is from a study of naive and memory T cell subsets. General observations from the study: Reportedly, tuberculin skin test sites gave far more TCRs than other biopsies. This RNA-based method may be sensitive to activation-related transcript changes.

A few counts support this clonotype. The target antigen is unknown. Sample treatment: skin biopsy from PPD injection site in Mantoux-positive individual. The library had UMIs added by 3' ligation of an oligonucleotide to TCR cDNA. Reverse transcription used DNase-treated unsorted total RNA, aiming for roughly 1 to 1,100 ng. Germline V CDR1 and CDR2: SGHTA, FQGNSA. The CDR3 contains 15 residues. Trimming at V came to 5 bases and at J to 6 bases, leaving 11 bases not matched to a gene. The SP2 primer and nested alpha and beta constant region primers amplified ligated cDNA in four rounds. TCRdb analysed the UMI-ligation and nested PCR reads with MiXCR anew, one entry per CDR3 protein. The sample lists 14,000 or so distinct CDR3 sequences, approximately 4.7% occurring once.

The TCR originated in an adult in good health. The V call is TRBV7-2, the J call TRBJ2-7; TRBD2 matches 9 bases. The source was skin, collected from a tuberculin skin test site. For the CDR3, the DNA is TGTGCCAGCAGCCGACTGGCGGGGGGGCCGGTCGAGCAGTACTTC. It is translated as CASSRLAGGPVEQYF.